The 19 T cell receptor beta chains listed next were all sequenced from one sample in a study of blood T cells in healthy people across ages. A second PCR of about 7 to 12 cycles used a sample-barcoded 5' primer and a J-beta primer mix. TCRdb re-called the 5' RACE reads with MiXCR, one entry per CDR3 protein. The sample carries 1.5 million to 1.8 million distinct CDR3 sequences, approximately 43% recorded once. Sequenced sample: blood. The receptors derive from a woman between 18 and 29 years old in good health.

The CDR3: CASSYKTSWDTQYF. The DNA of the CDR3 is TGTGCCAGCAGTTACAAGACTAGCTGGGATACGCAGTATTTT. The V and J genes are TRBV6-5 and TRBJ2-3, with 7 positions matching TRBD2. In germline, CDR1 is MNHEY, CDR2 SVGAGI. The CDR3 extends over 14 amino acids. The V and J ends lost 2 bases and 6 bases, in that order; junction bases with no gene match: 5.

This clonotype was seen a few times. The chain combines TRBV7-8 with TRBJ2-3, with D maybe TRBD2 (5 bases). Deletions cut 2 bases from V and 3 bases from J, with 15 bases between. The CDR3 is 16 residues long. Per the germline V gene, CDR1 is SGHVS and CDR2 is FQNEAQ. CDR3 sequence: CASSLSSLAFTDTQYF. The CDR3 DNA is TGTGCCAGCAGCTTAAGTTCTTTAGCGTTTACAGATACGCAGTATTTT.

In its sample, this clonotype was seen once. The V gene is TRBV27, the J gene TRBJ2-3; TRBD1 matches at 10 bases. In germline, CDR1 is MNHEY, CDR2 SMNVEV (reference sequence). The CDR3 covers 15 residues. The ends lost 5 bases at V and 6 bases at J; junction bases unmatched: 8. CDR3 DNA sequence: TGTGCCAGCAGTCCCTACGGGACAGGGGCGGATACGCAGTATTTT. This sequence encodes CASSPYGTGADTQYF.

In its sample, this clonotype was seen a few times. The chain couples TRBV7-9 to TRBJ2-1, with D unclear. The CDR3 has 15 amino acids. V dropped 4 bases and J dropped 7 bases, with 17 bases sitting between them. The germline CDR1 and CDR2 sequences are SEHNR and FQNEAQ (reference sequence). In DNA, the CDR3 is TGTGCCAGCAGCTCCCAGGCTGAAGGTAATAATGAGCAGTTCTTC. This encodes CASSSQAEGNNEQFF.

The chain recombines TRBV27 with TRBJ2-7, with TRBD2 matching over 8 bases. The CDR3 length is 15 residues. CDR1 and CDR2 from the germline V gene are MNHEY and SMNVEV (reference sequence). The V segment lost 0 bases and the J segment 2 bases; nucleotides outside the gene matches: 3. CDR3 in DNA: TGTGCCAGCAGTTTATCCCCAGCGGGAGCCTACGAGCAGTACTTC. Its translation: CASSLSPAGAYEQYF.

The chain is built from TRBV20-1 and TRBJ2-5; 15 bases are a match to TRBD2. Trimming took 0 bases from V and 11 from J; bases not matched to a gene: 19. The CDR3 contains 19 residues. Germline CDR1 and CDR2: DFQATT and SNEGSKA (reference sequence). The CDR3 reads CSARDPGLAGGPLSPEQYF. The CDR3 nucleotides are TGCAGTGCTAGAGATCCCGGACTAGCGGGAGGGCCGCTTTCCCCTGAGCAGTACTTC.

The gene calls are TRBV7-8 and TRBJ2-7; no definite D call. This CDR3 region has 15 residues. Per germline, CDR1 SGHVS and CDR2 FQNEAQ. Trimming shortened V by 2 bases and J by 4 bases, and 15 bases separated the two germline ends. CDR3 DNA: TGTGCCAGCAGCTTAACCCGCGCAAGGGTTTACGAGCAGTACTTC. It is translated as CASSLTRARVYEQYF.

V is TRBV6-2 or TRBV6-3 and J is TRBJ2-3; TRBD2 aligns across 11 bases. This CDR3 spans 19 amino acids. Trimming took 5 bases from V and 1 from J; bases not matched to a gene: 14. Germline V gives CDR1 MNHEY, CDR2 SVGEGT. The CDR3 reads CASSNRLAGKGTGTDTQYF. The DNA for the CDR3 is TGTGCCAGCAGTAATCGACTAGCGGGGAAAGGGACGGGCACAGATACGCAGTATTTT.

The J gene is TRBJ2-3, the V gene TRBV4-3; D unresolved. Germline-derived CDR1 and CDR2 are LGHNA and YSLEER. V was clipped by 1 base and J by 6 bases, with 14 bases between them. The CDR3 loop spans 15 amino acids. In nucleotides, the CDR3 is TGCGCCAGCAGCCAAGGTGTCGAGACCAGGGATACGCAGTATTTT. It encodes CASSQGVETRDTQYF.

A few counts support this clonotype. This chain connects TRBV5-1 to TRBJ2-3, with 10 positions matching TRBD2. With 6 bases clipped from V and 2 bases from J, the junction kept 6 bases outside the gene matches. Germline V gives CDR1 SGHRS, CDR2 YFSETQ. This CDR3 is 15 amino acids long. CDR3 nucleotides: TGCGCCAGCACTGGACTAGCGGACGTCACAGATACGCAGTATTTT. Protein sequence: CASTGLADVTDTQYF.

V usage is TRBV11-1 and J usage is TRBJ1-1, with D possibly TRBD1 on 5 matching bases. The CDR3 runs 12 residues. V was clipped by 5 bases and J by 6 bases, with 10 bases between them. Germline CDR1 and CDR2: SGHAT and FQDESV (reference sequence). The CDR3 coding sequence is TGTGCCAGCAGCAATCGGGGGGCTGAAGCTTTCTTT. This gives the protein CASSNRGAEAFF.

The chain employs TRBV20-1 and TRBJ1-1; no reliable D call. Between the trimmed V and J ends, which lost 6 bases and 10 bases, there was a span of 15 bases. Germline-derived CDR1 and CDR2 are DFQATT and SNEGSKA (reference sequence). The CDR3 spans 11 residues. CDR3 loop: CSARRALVAFF. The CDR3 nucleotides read TGCAGTGCCCGGAGGGCATTGGTAGCTTTCTTT.

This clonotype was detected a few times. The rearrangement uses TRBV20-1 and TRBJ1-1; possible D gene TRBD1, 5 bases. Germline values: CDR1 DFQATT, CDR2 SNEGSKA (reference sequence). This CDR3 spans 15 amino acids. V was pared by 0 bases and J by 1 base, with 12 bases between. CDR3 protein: CSARDWPGTNTEAFF. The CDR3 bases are TGCAGTGCTAGAGATTGGCCGGGGACGAACACTGAAGCTTTCTTT.

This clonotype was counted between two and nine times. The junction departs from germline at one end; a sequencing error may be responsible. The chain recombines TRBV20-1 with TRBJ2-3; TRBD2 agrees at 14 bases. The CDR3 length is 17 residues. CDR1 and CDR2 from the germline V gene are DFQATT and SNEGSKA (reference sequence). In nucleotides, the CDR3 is TGCAGTGCCAGAGATCCGGGACTAGCGGGAGTGACAGATACGCAGTATTTT. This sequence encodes CSARDPGLAGVTDTQYF.

In DNA form, the CDR3 reads TGTGCCAGCAGTGAATATGCGCAATTCAAGGAGCAGTTCTTC. Its translation is CASSEYAQFKEQFF. The chain uses TRBV7-2 and TRBJ2-1, with unresolved D. V lost 6 bases to trimming and J lost 10 bases, with 19 bases between them. Germline CDR1 and CDR2: SGHTA and FQGNSA. CDR3 size: 14 residues.

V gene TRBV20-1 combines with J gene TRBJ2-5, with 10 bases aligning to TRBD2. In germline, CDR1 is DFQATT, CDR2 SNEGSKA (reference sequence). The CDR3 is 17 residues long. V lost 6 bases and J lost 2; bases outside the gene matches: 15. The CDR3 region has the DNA TGCAGTGCCTGGGACTGGACTAGCGGCTTCTCACAAGAGACCCAGTACTTC. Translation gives CSAWDWTSGFSQETQYF.

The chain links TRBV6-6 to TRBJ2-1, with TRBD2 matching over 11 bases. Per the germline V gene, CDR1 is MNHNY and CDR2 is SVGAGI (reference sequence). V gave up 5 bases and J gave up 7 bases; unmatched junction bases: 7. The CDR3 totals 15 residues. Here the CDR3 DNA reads TGTGCCAGCAGTAGAGGACTAGCGGGTCCAAATGAGCAGTTCTTC. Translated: CASSRGLAGPNEQFF.

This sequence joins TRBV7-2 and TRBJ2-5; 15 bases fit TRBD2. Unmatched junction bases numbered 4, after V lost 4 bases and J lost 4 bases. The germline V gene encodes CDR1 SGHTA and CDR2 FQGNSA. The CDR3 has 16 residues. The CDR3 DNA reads TGTGCCAGCAGCTGGACTAGCGGGGGGGGTTTAGAGACCCAGTACTTC. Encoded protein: CASSWTSGGGLETQYF.

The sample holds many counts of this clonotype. This CDR3 reads CSAFGPAYEQYF. Written as DNA, the CDR3 is TGCAGTGCTTTTGGGCCTGCCTACGAGCAGTACTTC. V gene TRBV20-1 combines with J gene TRBJ2-7, with unresolved D. Trimming took 5 bases from V and 2 from J, leaving 10 bases between them. The CDR3 length is 12 residues. CDR1 and CDR2 (germline): DFQATT, SNEGSKA (reference sequence).